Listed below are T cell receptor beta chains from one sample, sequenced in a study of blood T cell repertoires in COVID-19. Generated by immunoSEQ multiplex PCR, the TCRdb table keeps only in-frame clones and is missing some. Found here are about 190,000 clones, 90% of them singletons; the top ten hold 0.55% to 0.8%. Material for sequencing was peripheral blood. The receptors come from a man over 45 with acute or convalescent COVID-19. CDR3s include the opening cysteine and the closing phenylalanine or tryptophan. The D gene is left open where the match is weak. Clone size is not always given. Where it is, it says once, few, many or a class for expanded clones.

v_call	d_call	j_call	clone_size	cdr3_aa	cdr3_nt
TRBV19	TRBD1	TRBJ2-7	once	CASSGPGQGAYEQYF	TGTGCCAGTAGTGGACCGGGACAGGGCGCCTACGAGCAGTACTTC
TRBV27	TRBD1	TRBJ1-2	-	CASSLELRQGMGGYTF	TGTGCCAGCAGTTTGGAACTTAGACAGGGGATGGGGGGCTACACCTTC
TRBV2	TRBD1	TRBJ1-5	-	CASSIHGTGFWAQHF	TGTGCCAGCAGTATCCACGGGACAGGGTTTTGGGCCCAGCATTTT
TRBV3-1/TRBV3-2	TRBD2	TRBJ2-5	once	CASSHRTSGGETQYF	TGTGCCAGCAGCCACAGGACTAGCGGGGGGGAGACCCAGTACTTC
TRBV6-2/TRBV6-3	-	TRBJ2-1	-	CASSYAREEGRNEQFF	TGTGCCAGCAGTTACGCCAGGGAGGAGGGGAGAAATGAGCAGTTCTTC
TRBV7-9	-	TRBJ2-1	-	CASSLAGTFHNEQFF	TGTGCCAGCAGCTTAGCGGGGACATTCCACAATGAGCAGTTCTTC
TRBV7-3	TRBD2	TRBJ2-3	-	CASSQSGGALGTQYF	TGTGCCAGCAGCCAAAGCGGGGGGGCCTTAGGTACGCAGTATTTT
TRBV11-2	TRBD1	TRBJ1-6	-	CASSVGGQGSSPLHF	TGTGCCAGCAGCGTAGGGGGACAGGGAAGTTCACCCCTCCACTTT
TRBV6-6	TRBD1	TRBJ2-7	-	CASSYSWTGYEQYF	TGTGCCAGCAGTTACTCGTGGACAGGGTACGAGCAGTACTTC
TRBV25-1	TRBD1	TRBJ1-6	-	CASSESYQGDSPLHF	TGTGCCAGCAGTGAATCGTACCAGGGGGATTCACCCCTCCACTTT
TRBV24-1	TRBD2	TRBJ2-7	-	CATSDLGTSGIYEQYF	TGTGCCACCAGTGATTTGGGGACTAGCGGGATTTACGAGCAGTACTTC
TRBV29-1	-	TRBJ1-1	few	CSVEGENTEAFF	TGCAGCGTTGAAGGAGAGAACACTGAAGCTTTCTTT
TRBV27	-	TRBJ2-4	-	CASSRGGLTKNIQYF	TGTGCCAGCAGTCGGGGAGGACTTACCAAAAACATTCAGTACTTC
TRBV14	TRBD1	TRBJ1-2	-	CASSQVSGGYGYTF	TGTGCCAGCAGCCAAGTTTCAGGGGGCTATGGCTACACCTTC
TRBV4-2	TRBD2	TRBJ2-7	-	CASSQDKASGTLEQYF	TGTGCCAGCAGCCAAGATAAGGCTAGCGGGACCCTCGAGCAGTACTTC
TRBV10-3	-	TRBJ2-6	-	CAITNGGGGAGANVLTF	TGTGCCATCACCAACGGCGGAGGGGGGGCTGGGGCCAACGTCCTGACTTTC
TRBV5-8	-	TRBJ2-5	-	CASRTYAGETQYF	TGTGCCAGCAGAACGTACGCCGGAGAGACCCAGTACTTC
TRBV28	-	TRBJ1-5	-	CASRSDGPGGQPQHF	TGTGCCAGCAGATCTGACGGGCCGGGAGGCCAGCCCCAGCATTTT
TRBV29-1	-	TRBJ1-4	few	CSGKGNEKLFF	TGCAGCGGGAAGGGGAATGAAAAACTGTTTTTT
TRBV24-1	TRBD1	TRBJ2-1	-	CATSDWRQGYNEQFF	TGTGCCACCAGTGATTGGAGACAGGGCTACAATGAGCAGTTCTTC
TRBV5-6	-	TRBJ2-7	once	CASSLGYGIQREYEQYF	TGTGCCAGCAGCTTGGGGTATGGGATTCAGAGGGAATACGAGCAGTACTTC
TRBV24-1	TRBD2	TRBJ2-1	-	CATSDSRSGSYDEQFF	TGTGCCACCAGTGATTCCCGGAGCGGGAGCTACGATGAGCAGTTCTTC
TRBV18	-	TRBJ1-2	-	CASSPLGHPGNYGYTF	TGTGCCAGCTCACCTCTAGGACACCCCGGGAACTATGGCTACACCTTC
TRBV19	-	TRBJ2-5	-	CASSIGTTQETQYF	TGTGCCAGTAGTATAGGGACAACCCAAGAGACCCAGTACTTC
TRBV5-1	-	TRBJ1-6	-	CASSSTLDNSPLHF	TGCGCCAGCAGCTCGACACTGGATAATTCACCCCTCCACTTT
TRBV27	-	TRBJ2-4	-	CASSLGGQNIQYF	TGTGCCAGCAGTTTAGGGGGCCAAAACATTCAGTACTTC
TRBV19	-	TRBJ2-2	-	CASTPPGLSNTGELFF	TGTGCAAGTACCCCCCCAGGTCTTTCGAACACCGGGGAGCTGTTTTTT
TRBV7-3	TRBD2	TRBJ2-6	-	CASKSGGSGANVLTF	TGTGCCAGTAAATCGGGAGGGTCTGGGGCCAACGTCCTGACTTTC
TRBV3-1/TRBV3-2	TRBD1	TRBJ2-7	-	CASSQARDSYEQYF	TGTGCCAGCAGCCAAGCCCGGGACAGCTACGAGCAGTACTTC
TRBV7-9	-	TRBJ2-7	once	CASSSYYEQYF	TGTGCCAGCAGCTCCTACTACGAGCAGTACTTC
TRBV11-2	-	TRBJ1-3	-	CASTEGVRNTIYF	TGTGCCAGCACCGAGGGGGTGCGAAACACCATATATTTT
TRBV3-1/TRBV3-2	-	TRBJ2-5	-	CASSQFTSQTQYF	TGTGCCAGCAGCCAGTTTACTTCTCAGACCCAGTACTTC
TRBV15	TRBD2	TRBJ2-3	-	CATSTTSGSSTDTQYF	TGTGCCACCAGCACTACTAGCGGGAGTAGCACAGATACGCAGTATTTT
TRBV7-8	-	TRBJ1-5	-	CASSFDSYSNQPQHF	TGTGCCAGCAGCTTCGACAGTTATAGCAATCAGCCCCAGCATTTT
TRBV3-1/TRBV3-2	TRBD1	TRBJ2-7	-	CASSQDRGQGAYEQYF	TGTGCCAGCAGCCAAGATAGAGGACAGGGGGCCTACGAGCAGTACTTC
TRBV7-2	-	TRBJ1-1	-	CASSGRVSDTEAFF	TGTGCCAGCAGCGGCCGGGTCTCGGACACTGAAGCTTTCTTT
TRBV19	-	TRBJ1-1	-	CASSTRHVEAFF	TGTGCCAGTAGTACCCGACACGTTGAAGCTTTCTTT
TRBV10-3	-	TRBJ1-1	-	CAINDNMNTEAFF	TGTGCCATCAATGACAACATGAACACTGAAGCTTTCTTT
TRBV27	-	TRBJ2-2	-	CAIGTLNTGELFF	TGTGCCATAGGGACTTTGAACACCGGGGAGCTGTTTTTT
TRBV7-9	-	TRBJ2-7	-	CASSFPSSHEQYF	TGTGCCAGCAGCTTCCCTTCCAGTCACGAGCAGTACTTC
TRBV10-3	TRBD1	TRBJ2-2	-	CAIRVQGAGGAGELFF	TGTGCCATCAGGGTACAGGGGGCTGGGGGTGCCGGGGAGCTGTTTTTT
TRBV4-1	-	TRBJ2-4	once	CASSPVRQGLNIQYF	TGCGCCAGCAGCCCAGTTAGGCAGGGGCTAAACATTCAGTACTTC
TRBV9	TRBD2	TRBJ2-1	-	CASSVVTSGGEQFF	TGTGCCAGCAGCGTAGTTACCTCGGGGGGTGAGCAGTTCTTC
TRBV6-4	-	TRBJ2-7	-	CASSDEPGGPLLW	TGTGCCAGCAGTGACGAGCCGGGCGGGCCTCTCTTATGG
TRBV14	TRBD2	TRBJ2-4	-	CASSQEYSGKGVWTKNIQYF	TGTGCCAGCAGCCAAGAGTATAGCGGGAAGGGGGTGTGGACCAAAAACATTCAGTACTTC
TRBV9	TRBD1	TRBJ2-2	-	CASSDQGAYTGELFF	TGTGCCAGCAGCGACCAGGGGGCTTACACCGGGGAGCTGTTTTTT
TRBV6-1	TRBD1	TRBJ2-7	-	CASSEGGAGGGEQYF	TGTGCCAGCAGTGAAGGGGGGGCAGGGGGCGGCGAGCAGTACTTC
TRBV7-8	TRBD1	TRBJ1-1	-	CASSLGVTGGRGDTEAFF	TGTGCCAGCAGCTTAGGTGTGACAGGGGGCCGTGGGGACACTGAAGCTTTCTTT
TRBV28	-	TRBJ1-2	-	CASSRVAYGYTF	TGTGCCAGCAGCAGGGTGGCCTATGGCTACACCTTC
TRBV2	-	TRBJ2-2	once	CASSELGGELFF	TGTGCCAGCAGTGAGTTAGGCGGAGAGCTGTTTTTT
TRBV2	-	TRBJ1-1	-	CASSRTAISTEAFF	TGTGCCAGCAGTCGGACAGCGATTAGTACTGAAGCTTTCTTT
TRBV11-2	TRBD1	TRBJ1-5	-	CASSRQTGLVWPQHF	TGTGCCAGCAGCCGTCAGACAGGGCTGGTGTGGCCCCAGCATTTT
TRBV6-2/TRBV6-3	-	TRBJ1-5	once	CASSPGGISNQPQHF	TGTGCCAGCAGCCCGGGGGGGATTAGCAATCAGCCCCAGCATTTT
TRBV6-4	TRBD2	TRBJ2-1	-	CASSDSSLAGSYNEQFF	TGTGCCAGCAGTGACTCCTCTCTAGCGGGCTCCTACAATGAGCAGTTCTTC
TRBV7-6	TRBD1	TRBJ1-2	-	CASSQRQGIANYGYTF	TGTGCCAGCAGCCAAAGACAGGGTATTGCTAACTATGGCTACACCTTC
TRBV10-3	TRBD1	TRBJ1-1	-	CAISDGGTENTEAFF	TGTGCCATCAGTGATGGGGGGACAGAGAACACTGAAGCTTTCTTT